This TCR beta chain was retrieved from a study of blood T cell repertoires in COVID-19. Study-wide context: Samples came from the United States, Italy and Spain, spanning acute and convalescent COVID-19.

The ends lost 5 bases at V and 6 bases at J; junction bases unmatched: 14. The V gene's germline CDR1 is LGHDT and CDR2 YNNKEL (reference sequence). The CDR3 runs 17 residues. Method: immunoSEQ multiplex PCR; TCRdb's copy keeps in-frame clones and lacks some. Of approximately 200,000 clones in the sample, 70% to 85% were seen once. Allocation to cohorts depended on clinical history reported by the participants. Cohort 3 recovery required two negative PCRs, clearance, or symptom resolution. J is TRBJ2-1 and V is TRBV3-1 (or the pseudogene TRBV3-2), with 9 bases aligning to TRBD1. Input material: PBMCs or T cells enriched from blood (not recorded which). The TCR sequence derives from a man aged 60-69 years who had recovered from COVID-19. CDR3 region: CASSLLGRDRAPNEQFF. DNA of the CDR3: TGTGCCAGCAGCTTGCTTGGACGGGACAGGGCCCCCAATGAGCAGTTCTTC.